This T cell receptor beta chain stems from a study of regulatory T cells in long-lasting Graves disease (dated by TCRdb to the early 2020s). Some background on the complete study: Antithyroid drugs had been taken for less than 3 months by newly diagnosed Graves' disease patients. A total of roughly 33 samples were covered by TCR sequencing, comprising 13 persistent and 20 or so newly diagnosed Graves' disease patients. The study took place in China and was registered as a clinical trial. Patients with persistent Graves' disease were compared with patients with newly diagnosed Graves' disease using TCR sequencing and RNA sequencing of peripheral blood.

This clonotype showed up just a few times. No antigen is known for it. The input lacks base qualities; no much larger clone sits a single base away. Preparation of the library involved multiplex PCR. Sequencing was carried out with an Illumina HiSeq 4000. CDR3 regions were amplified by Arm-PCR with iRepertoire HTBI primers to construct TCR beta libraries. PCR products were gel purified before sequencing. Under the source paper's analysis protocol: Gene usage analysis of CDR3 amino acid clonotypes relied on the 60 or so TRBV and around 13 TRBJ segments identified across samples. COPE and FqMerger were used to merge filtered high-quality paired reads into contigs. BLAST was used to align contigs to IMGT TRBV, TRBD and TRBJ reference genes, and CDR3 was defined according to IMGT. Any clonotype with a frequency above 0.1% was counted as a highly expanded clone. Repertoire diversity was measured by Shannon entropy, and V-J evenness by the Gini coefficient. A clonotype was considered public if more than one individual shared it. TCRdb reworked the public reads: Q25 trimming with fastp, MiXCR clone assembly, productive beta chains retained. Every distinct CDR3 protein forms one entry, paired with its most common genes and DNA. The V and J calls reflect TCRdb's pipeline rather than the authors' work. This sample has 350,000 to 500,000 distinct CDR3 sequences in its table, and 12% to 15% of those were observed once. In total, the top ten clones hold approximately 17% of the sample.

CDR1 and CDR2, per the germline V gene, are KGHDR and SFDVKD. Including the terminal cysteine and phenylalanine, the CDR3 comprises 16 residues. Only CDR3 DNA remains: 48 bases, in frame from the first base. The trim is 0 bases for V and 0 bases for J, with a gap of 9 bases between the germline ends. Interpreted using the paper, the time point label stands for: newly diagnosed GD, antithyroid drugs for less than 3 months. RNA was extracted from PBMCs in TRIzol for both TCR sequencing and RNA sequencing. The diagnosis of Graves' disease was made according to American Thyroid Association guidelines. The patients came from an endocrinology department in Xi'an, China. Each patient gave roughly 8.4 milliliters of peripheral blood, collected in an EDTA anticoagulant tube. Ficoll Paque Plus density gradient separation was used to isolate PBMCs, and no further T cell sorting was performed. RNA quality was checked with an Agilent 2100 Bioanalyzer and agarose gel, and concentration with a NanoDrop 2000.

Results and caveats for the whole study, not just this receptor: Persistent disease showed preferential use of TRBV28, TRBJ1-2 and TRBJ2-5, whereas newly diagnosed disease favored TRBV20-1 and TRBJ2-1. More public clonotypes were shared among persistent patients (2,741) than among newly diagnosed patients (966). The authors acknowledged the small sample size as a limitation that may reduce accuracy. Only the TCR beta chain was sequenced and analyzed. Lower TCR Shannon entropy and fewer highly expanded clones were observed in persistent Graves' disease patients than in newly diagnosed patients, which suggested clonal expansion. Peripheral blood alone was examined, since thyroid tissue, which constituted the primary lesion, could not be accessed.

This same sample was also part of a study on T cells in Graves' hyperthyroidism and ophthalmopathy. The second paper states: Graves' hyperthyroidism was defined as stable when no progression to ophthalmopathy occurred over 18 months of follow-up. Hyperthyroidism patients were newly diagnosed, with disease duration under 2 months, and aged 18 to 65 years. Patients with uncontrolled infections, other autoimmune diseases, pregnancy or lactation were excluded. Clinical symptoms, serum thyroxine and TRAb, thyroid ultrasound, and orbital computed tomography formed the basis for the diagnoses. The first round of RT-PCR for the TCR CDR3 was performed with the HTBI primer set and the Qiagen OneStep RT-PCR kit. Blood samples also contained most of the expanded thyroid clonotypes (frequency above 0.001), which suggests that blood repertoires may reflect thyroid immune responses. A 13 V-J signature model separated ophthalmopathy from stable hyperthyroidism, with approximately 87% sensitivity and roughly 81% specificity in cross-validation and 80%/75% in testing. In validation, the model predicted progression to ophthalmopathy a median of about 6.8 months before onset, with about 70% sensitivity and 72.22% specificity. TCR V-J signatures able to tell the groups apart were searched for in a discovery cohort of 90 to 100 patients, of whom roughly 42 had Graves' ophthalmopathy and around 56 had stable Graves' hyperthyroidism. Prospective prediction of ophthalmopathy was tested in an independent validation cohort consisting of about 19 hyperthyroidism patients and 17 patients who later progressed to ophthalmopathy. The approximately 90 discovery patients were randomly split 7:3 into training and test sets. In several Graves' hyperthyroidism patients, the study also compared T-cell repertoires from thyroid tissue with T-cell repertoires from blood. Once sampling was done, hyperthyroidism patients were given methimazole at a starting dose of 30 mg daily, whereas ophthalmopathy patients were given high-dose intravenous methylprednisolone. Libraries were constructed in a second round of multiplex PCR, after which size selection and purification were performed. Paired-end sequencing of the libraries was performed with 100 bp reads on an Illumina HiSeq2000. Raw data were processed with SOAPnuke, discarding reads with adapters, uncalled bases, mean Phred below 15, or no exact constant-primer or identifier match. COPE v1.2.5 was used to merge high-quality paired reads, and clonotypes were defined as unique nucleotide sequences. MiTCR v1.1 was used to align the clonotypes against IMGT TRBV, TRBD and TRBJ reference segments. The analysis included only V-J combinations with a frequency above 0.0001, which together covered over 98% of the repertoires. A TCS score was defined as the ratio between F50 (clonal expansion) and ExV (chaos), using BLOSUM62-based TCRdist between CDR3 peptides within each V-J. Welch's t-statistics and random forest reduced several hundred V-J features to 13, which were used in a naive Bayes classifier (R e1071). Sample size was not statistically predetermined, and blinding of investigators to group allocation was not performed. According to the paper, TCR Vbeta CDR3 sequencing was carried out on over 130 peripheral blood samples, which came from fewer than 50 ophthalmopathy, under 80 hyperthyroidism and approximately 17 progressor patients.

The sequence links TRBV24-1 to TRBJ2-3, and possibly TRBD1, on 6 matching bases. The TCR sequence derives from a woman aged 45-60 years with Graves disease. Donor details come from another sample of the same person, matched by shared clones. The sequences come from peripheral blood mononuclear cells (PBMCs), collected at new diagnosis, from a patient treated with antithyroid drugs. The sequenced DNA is TGTGCCACCAGTGATTTGACAGGGTCTAGCACAGATACGCAGTATTTT. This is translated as CATSDLTGSSTDTQYF.